This record covers a single T cell receptor beta chain. PBMCs were not maintained or expanded in culture before analysis. The record originates from a study of neoadjuvant anti-PD-1 for oral cavity cancer. The CDR3 has 11 residues. This table comes from immunoSEQ multiplex PCR, and its TCRdb copy is limited to in-frame clones, with some not included. The sample includes fewer than 90,000 clones, 84% of them seen just once. This TCR derives from a person aged 35-80 years with oral cavity squamous cell carcinoma. The sequenced sample was PBMCs, obtained before nivolumab (anti-PD-1) treatment. This chain links TRBV21-1 with TRBJ1-2. TRBV21-1 counts as a pseudogene. CDR3 sequence reads: CASPRAHGYTF. The CDR3 DNA reads as TGTGCCAGCCCCCGGGCTCATGGCTACACCTTC.